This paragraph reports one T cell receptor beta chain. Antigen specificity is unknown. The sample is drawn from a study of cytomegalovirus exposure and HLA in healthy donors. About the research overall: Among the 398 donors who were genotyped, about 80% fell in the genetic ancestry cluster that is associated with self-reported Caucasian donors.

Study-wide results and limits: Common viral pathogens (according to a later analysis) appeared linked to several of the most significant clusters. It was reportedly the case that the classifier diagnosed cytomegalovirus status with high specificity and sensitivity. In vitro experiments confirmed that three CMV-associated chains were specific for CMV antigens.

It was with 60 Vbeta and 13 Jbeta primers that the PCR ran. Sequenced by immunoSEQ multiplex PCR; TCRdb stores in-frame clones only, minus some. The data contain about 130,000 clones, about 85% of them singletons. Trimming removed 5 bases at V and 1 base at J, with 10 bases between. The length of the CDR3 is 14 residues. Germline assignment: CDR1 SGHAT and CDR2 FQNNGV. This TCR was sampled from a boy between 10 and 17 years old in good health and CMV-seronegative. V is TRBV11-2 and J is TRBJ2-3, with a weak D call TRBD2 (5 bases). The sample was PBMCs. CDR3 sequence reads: CASSPSLGTDTQYF. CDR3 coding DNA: TGTGCCAGCAGCCCGTCACTAGGCACAGATACGCAGTATTTT.